This T cell receptor beta chain was captured by sequencing in a study of shared clonotypes between healthy human individuals. Some clones are missing from TCRdb's copy, which holds only in-frame ones; the method was immunoSEQ multiplex PCR. The repertoire holds 600,000 to 750,000 clones, with approximately 79% as singletons. V lost 5 bases and J 7 bases, leaving 6 bases between the germline ends. CDR3 length: 11 amino acids. Germline-derived CDR1 and CDR2 are ENHRY and SYGVKD. The specimen was memory CD4+ T cells sorted from blood. Subset reported: CD45RA-negative fraction. J is TRBJ2-1 and V is TRBV10-3, with no clear D. The clonotype originates from a woman in her twenties or thirties in good health. CDR3 amino acids: CAISPENEQFF. The CDR3 DNA sequence: TGTGCCATCAGTCCCGAGAATGAGCAGTTCTTC.